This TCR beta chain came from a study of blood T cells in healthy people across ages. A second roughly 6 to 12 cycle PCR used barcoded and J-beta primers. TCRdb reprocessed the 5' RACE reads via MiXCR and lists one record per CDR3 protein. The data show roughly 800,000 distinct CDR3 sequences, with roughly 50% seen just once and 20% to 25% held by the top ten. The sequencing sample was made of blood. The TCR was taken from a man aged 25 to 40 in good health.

The DNA of the CDR3 is TGCAGCGTTCAGGACAGGGACGAGCAGTACTTC. It specifies CSVQDRDEQYF. The V call is TRBV29-1, the J call TRBJ2-7, with 8 bases lining up with TRBD1. The CDR3 spans 11 residues. J lost 5 bases, V lost 5 bases, and 2 bases had no gene match. Germline V gene data show CDR1 as SQVTM and CDR2 as ANQGSEA.